This T cell receptor (beta chain) was recovered during a study of CD8+CD57+ T cells in acquired aplastic anemia. About the study: Yields of DNA that came from sorted CD4+ and CD8+ cells averaged 3.2 ug. Healthy donors averaged roughly 11 million reads for CD4+ cells.

Trimming pared 3 bases from V and 0 bases from J, leaving 12 bases between. This CDR3 has 14 amino acids. Germline V gene lookup returns CDR1 GTSNPN and CDR2 SVGIG (reference sequence). This clonotype was detected ten times or more. According to the study, genomic DNA was the template for TCR beta VDJ and CDR3 profiling. Each CDR3 protein is one row after TCRdb ran MiXCR on the reads. The data hold 80,000 or so distinct CDR3 sequences, with about 45% observed a single time. The specimen sequenced was sorted CD4+, CD8+, or CD8+CD57+ T cells (not recorded which) from PBMCs. The chain recombines TRBV30 with TRBJ2-7; D possibly corresponds to TRBD2 (5 bases). This receptor was identified in a human donor in good health, serving as a control. CDR3 sequence (DNA): TGTGCCTGGAGCTTGGCGGGTAACTCCTACGAGCAGTACTTC. Translation: CAWSLAGNSYEQYF.